This T cell receptor (beta chain) was captured by sequencing in a study of blood T cells in healthy people across ages. The sample holds a few counts of this clonotype. Alongside a J-beta primer mix, a sample-barcoded 5' primer served in a second PCR lasting about 7 to 11 cycles. One entry per CDR3 protein, called by TCRdb with MiXCR from the 5' RACE reads. The sample carries a few hundred thousand distinct CDR3 sequences, roughly half recorded once. Sequenced material: blood. This TCR derives from a man in his 60s in good health.

CDR3 residues: CASSLGHLETQYF. CDR3 DNA sequence: TGTGCCAGCAGTTTGGGGCACTTAGAGACCCAGTACTTC. The V gene is TRBV27, the J gene TRBJ2-5; a weak D match, TRBD1 (5 bases). V lost 3 bases to trimming and J lost 4 bases, with 9 bases between them. The CDR3 is 13 amino acids. Germline V lookup: CDR1 MNHEY, CDR2 SMNVEV (reference sequence).